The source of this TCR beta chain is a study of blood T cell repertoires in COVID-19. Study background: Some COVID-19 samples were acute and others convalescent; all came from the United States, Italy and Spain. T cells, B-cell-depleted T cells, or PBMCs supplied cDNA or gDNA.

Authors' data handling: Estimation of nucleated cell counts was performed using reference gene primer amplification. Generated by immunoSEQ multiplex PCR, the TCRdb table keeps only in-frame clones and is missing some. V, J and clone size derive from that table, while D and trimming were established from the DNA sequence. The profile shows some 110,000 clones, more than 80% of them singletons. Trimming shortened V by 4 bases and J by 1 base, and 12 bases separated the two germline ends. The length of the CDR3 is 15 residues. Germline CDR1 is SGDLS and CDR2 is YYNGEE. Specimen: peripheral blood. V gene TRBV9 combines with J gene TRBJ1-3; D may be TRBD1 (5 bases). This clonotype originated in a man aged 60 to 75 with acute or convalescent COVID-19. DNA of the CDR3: TGTGCCAGCAGCAGCGGGACGGCTTCTGGAAACACCATATATTTT. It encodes CASSSGTASGNTIYF.